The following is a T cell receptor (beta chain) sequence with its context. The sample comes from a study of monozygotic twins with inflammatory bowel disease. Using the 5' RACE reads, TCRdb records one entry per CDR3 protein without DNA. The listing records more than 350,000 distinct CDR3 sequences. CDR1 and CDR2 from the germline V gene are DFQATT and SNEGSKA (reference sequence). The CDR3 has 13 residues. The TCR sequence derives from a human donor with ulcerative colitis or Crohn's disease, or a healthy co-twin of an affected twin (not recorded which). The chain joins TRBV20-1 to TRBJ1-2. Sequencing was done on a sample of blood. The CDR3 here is CSARQVEVYGYTF.